The clone carrying this TCR beta chain came up many times. No antigen is known for it. The authors ran a second PCR of about 7 to 11 cycles using a sample-barcoded 5' primer and a J-beta primer mix. TCRdb ran MiXCR on the 5' RACE reads and lists one entry per CDR3 protein. The sample holds around 990,000 distinct CDR3 sequences; around two fifths are singletons and the top ten take approximately 14%. There were healthy Caucasian individuals from Russia, aged roughly 6 to 100, serving as donors. Trimming took 5 bases from V and 0 from J, leaving 12 bases between them. Germline V lookup: CDR1 SQVTM, CDR2 ANQGSEA. The CDR3 spans 14 residues. This sample stems from a study of blood T cells in healthy people across ages. General study results and limits: Long-lived donors carried more naive CD4+ cells and greater diversity than aged donors.

V gene TRBV29-1 combines with J gene TRBJ2-3; D possibly corresponds to TRBD2 (6 bases). Sequences were obtained from blood. This receptor was taken from a young man in good health. The CDR3 here is CSVRPGASTDTQYF. CDR3 bases: TGCAGCGTTCGTCCGGGAGCTAGCACAGATACGCAGTATTTT.